The T cell receptor beta chain under discussion was sequenced for a study of blood T cell repertoires in COVID-19. V was clipped by 4 bases and J by 6 bases; unmatched bases: 7. This CDR3 is 14 amino acids long. In germline, CDR1 is ENHRY, CDR2 SYGVKD. Ages ranged from roughly 18 to 100 years, with residence in more than 20 US areas. Source study methods: Estimates of nucleated cell counts were drawn from the amplification of reference gene primers. The repertoire was sequenced with immunoSEQ multiplex PCR; TCRdb's copy has only in-frame clones and lacks some. D and trimming come from the DNA, and the V and J calls and clone size come from that table. The sample holds roughly 250,000 clones, approximately 90% seen once.

The chain employs TRBV10-3 and TRBJ2-7, with TRBD1 matching 9 bases. Specimen: PBMCs or T cells enriched from blood (not recorded which). This clonotype was sampled from a woman aged 18-35 years who had recovered from COVID-19. CDR3 DNA: TGTGCCATCAGTGTGAGGACAGGGGTAGGCGAGCAGTACTTC. Its translation is CAISVRTGVGEQYF.